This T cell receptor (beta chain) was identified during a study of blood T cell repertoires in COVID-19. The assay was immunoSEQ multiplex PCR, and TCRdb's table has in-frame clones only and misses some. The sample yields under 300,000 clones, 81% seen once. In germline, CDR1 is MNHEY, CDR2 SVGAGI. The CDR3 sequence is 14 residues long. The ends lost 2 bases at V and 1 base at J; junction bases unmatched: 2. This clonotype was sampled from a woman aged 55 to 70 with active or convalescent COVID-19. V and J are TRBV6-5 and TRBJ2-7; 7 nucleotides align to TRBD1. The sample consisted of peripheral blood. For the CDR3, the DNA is TGTGCCAGCAGTTACGGGACAGCATCCTACGAGCAGTACTTC. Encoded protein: CASSYGTASYEQYF.